This T cell receptor (beta chain) was recorded in a study of control samples from healthy donors and cancer patients. CDR3 length: 15 amino acids. CDR1 and CDR2 from the germline V gene are PRHDT and FYEKMQ (reference sequence). Trimming stripped 1 base from V and 9 bases from J, with 19 bases between. Sequenced by immunoSEQ multiplex PCR; TCRdb stores in-frame clones only, minus some. The profile shows approximately 80,000 clones, roughly 90% of them singletons. The sample taken for sequencing was blood. The clonotype comes from a woman aged 45-65 years in good health. This chain uses TRBV13 with TRBJ2-7; perhaps TRBD1 as D (6 bases). The CDR3 loop is CASSLVLRDKAGQYF. CDR3 DNA: TGTGCCAGCAGCTTAGTCCTCCGGGACAAGGCCGGGCAGTACTTC.